The T cell receptor (beta chain) under discussion was sequenced for a study of T cell repertoires in cytomegalovirus infection. Whole-study context: Used in the study were CMV epitopes, some recently identified and HLA-C-restricted, others well-studied and HLA-B-restricted. Public TCR beta signatures indicated both CMV infection and matching HLA type.

Study-wide results and limits: Carriers of CMV plus the relevant HLA were identified by cumulative public TCR beta family frequency. Clonotypes of TCR beta that were HLA-C-restricted and CMV-specific dominated the ex vivo response.

MiXCR, run by TCRdb on the reads, gives a single entry per CDR3 protein. The table has tens of thousands of distinct CDR3 sequences, nearly 20% seen once. This clonotype was counted a few times. Its antigen is unidentified. This TCR derives from a human donor in good health (CMV status not recorded). Some clones in this sample may be carry-over from other donors' samples. The sequencing used CD8+ T cells from cultured PBMCs, collected from culture after CMV antigen stimulation.

CDR3 sequence (DNA): TGTGCCATCGGGGGGGATACTTTCGACGCTGAAGCTTTCTTT. It is translated as CAIGGDTFDAEAFF. The J gene is TRBJ1-1, the V gene TRBV10-3, with D possibly TRBD1 on 5 matching bases. Per the germline V gene, CDR1 is ENHRY and CDR2 is SYGVKD. The CDR3 is made up of 14 amino acids. The V and J ends lost 8 bases and 6 bases respectively, with 19 bases between them.